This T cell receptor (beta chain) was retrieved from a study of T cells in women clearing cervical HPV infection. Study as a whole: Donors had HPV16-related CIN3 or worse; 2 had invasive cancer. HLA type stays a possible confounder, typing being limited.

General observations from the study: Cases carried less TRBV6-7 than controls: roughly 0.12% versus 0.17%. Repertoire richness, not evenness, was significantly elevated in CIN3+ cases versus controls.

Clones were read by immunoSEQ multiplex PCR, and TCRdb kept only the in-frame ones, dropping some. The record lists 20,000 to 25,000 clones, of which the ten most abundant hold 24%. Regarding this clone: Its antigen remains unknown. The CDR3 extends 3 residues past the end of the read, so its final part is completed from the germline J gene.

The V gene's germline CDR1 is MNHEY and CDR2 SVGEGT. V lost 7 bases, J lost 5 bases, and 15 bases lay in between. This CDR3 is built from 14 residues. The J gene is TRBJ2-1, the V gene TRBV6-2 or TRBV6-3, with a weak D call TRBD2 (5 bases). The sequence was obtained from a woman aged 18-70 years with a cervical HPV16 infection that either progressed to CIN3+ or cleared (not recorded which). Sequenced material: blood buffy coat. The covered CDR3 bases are TGTGCCAGCATCAGCGGATTTGGAAACAATGAG. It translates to CASISGFGNNE. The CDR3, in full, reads CASISGFGNNEQFF.